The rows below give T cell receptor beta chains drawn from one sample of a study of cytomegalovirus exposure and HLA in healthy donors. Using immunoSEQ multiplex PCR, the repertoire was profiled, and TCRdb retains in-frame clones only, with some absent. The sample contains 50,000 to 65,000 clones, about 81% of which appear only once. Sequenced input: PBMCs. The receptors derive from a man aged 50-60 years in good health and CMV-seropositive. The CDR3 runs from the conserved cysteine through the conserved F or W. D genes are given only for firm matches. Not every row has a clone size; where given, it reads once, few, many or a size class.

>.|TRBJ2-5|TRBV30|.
CAWSVGRKETQYF
TGTGCCTGGAGTGTGGGCAGGAAGGAGACCCAGTACTTC
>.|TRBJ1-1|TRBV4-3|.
CASSPLSGLATEAFF
TGCGCCAGCAGCCCCCTCTCAGGGCTGGCCACTGAAGCTTTCTTT
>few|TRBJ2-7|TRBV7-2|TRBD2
CASNLSGGTYEQYF
TGTGCCAGCAACCTGTCGGGGGGTACCTACGAGCAGTACTTC
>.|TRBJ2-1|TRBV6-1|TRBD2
CASTLAGGSYNEQFF
TGTGCCAGCACATTAGCGGGGGGCTCCTACAATGAGCAGTTCTTC
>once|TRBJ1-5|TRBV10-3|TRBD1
CAISEEGANNQPQHF
TGTGCCATCAGTGAGGAGGGGGCGAATAATCAGCCCCAGCATTTT
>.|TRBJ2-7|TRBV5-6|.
CASSLSREQYF
TGTGCCAGCAGCTTGTCTCGCGAGCAGTACTTC
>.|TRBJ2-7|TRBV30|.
CAWSVLQGGGEQYF
TGTGCCTGGAGTGTACTACAGGGCGGCGGGGAGCAGTACTTC
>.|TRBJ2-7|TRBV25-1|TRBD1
CASIGGQGKQNSYEQYF
TGTGCCAGCATAGGGGGACAGGGGAAACAAAACTCCTACGAGCAGTACTTC
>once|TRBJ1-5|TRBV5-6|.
CASSHGQYSNQPQHF
TGTGCCAGCAGCCACGGACAATATAGCAATCAGCCCCAGCATTTT
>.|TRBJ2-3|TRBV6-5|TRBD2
CASSTSGSTDTQYF
TGTGCCAGCAGTACTAGCGGTAGCACAGATACGCAGTATTTT
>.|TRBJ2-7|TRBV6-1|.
CASSPRPDRTYEQYF
TGTGCCAGCAGTCCACGCCCGGACAGAACCTACGAGCAGTACTTC
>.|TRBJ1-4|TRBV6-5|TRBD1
CASSFYRGQAEKLFF
TGTGCCAGCAGTTTCTACAGGGGGCAGGCTGAAAAACTGTTTTTT
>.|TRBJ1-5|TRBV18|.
CASSPGFPVGHNNQPQHF
TGTGCCAGCTCACCAGGGTTTCCTGTCGGACACAACAATCAGCCCCAGCATTTT
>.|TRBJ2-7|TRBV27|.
CASGRPNGEQYF
TGTGCCAGCGGCCGTCCCAATGGTGAGCAGTACTTC
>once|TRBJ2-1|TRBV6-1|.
CASSATGDYYNEQFF
TGTGCCAGCAGTGCGACTGGAGATTACTACAATGAGCAGTTCTTC
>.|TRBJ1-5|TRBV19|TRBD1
CASRTTGGTFQPQHF
TGTGCCAGTAGAACGACAGGGGGAACGTTTCAGCCCCAGCATTTT
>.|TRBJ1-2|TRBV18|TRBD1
CASSPPGQGAYGYTF
TGTGCCAGCTCACCACCGGGACAGGGGGCCTATGGCTACACCTTC
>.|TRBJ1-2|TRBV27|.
CASSPYWVADTPYGYTF
TGTGCCAGCAGCCCTTACTGGGTGGCGGACACCCCCTATGGCTACACCTTC
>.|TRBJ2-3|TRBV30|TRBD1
CAWTRDRATDTQYF
TGTGCCTGGACCAGGGACAGGGCTACAGATACGCAGTATTTT
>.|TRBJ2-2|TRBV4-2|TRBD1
CASSQQGAGAQTGELFF
TGTGCCAGCAGCCAACAGGGGGCAGGGGCGCAAACCGGGGAGCTGTTTTTT
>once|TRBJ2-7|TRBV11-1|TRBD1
CASSLGGGPNSYEQYF
TGTGCCAGCAGCTTAGGAGGGGGCCCTAACTCCTACGAGCAGTACTTC
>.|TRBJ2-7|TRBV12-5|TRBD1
CASGLVGQGRGFVYEQYF
TGTGCTAGTGGTTTGGTGGGACAGGGACGGGGCTTCGTCTACGAGCAGTACTTC
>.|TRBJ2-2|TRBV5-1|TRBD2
CVSSLGTAGGPGGELFF
TGCGTCAGCAGCTTGGGAACCGCGGGGGGGCCCGGCGGGGAGCTGTTTTTT
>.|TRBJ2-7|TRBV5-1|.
CASSLGGPYEQYF
TGCGCCAGCAGCTTAGGGGGACCCTACGAGCAGTACTTC
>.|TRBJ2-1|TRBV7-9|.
CASSLRGAGKFF
TGTGCCAGCAGCTTACGGGGGGCGGGAAAGTTCTTC
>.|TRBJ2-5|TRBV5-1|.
CASSSGSVVTQYF
TGCGCCAGCAGCTCCGGGAGCGTGGTGACCCAGTACTTC
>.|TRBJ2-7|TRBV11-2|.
CASSSTKTGFYEQYF
TGTGCCAGCAGCTCAACTAAGACAGGTTTTTACGAGCAGTACTTC
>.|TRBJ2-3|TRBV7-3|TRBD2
CASSRTGSGSGTDTQYF
TGTGCCAGCAGCCGTACCGGTAGCGGGAGTGGTACAGATACGCAGTATTTT
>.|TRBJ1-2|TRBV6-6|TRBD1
CASSYPPVRDSNGYTF
TGTGCCAGCAGTTACCCTCCCGTTCGGGACAGCAATGGCTACACCTTC
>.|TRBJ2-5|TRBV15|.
CATSRDPQGEETQYF
TGTGCCACCAGCAGAGATCCCCAGGGTGAAGAGACCCAGTACTTC
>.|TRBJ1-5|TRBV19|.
CASSKNRHNQPQHF
TGTGCCAGTAGTAAAAACAGGCACAATCAGCCCCAGCATTTT